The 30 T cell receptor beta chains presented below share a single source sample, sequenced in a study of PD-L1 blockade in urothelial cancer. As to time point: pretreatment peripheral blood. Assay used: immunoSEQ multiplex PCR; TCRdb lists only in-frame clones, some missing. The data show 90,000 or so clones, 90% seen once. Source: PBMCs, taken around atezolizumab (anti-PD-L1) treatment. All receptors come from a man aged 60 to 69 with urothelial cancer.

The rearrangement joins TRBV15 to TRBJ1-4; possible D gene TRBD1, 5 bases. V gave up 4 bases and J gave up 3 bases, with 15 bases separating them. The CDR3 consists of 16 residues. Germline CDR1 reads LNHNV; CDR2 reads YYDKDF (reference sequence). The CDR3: CATSTSLGGPNEKLFF. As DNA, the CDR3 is TGTGCCACCAGCACTAGCCTCGGGGGTCCTAATGAAAAACTGTTTTTT.

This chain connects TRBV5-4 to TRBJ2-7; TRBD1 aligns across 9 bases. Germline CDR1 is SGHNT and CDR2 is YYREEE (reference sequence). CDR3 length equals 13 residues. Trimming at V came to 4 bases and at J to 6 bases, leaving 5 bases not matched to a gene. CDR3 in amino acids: CASSVTGGGEQYF. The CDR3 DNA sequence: TGTGCCAGCAGCGTCACAGGGGGCGGCGAGCAGTACTTC.

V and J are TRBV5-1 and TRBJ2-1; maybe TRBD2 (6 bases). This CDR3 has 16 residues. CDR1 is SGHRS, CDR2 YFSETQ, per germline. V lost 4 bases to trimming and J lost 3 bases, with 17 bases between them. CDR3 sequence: CASSQIAETFYNEQFF. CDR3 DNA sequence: TGCGCCAGCAGCCAGATAGCGGAGACCTTCTACAATGAGCAGTTCTTC.

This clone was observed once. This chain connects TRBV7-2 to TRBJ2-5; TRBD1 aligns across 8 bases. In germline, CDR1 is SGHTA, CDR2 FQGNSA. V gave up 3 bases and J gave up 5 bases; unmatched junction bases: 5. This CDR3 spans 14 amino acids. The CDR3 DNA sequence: TGTGCCAGCAGCTTCAGGGGGCGCTTCGAGACCCAGTACTTC. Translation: CASSFRGRFETQYF.

As DNA, the CDR3 is TGCGCCAGCAGCCAAGTACAGGAGAATAATTCACCCCTCCACTTT. This codes for CASSQVQENNSPLHF. The genes are TRBV4-3 and TRBJ1-6; a weak D match, TRBD1 (5 bases). Germline V CDR1 and CDR2: LGHNA, YSLEER. CDR3 size: 15 residues. V was trimmed by 1 base and J by 5 bases, leaving 9 bases between them.

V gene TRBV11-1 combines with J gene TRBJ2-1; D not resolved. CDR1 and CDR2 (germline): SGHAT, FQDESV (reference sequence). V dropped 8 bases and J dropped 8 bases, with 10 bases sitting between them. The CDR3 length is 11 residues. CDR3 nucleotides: TGTGCCAGCCGAGGCGTAGATGAGCAGTTCTTC. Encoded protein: CASRGVDEQFF.

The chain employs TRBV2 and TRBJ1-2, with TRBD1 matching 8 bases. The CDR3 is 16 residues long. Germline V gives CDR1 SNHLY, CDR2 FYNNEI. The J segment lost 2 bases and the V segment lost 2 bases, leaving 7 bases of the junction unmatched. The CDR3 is CASSEFNGQGNYGYTF. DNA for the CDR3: TGTGCCAGCAGTGAATTTAATGGACAGGGAAACTATGGCTACACCTTC.

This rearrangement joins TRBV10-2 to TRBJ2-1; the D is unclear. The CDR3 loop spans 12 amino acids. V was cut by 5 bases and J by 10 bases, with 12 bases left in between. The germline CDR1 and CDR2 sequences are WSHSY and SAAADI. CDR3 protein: CASSSHVTEQFF. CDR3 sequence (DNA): TGCGCCAGCAGTAGCCACGTAACGGAGCAGTTCTTC.

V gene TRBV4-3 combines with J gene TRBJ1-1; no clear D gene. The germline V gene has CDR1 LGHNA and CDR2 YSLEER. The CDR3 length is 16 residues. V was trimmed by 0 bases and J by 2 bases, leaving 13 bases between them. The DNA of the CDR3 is TGCGCCAGCAGCCAAGATCAGGTGGCCAGTAACACTGAAGCTTTCTTT. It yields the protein CASSQDQVASNTEAFF.

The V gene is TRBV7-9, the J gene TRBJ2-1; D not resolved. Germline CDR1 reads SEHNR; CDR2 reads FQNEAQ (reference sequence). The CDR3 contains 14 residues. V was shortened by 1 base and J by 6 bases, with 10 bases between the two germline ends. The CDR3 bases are TGTGCCAGCAGCTTAGAGAGTTTTTTCAATGAGCAGTTCTTC. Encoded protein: CASSLESFFNEQFF.

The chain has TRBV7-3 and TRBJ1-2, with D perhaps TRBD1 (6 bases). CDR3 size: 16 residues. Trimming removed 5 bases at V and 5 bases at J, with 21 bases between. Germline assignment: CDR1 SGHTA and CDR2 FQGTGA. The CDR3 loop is CASSENGAGALYGYTF. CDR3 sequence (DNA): TGTGCCAGCAGCGAGAATGGGGCAGGGGCCTTGTATGGCTACACCTTC. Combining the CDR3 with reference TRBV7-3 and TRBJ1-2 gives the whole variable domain GAGVSQTPSNKVTEKGKYVELRCDPISGHTALYWYRQSLGQGPEFLIYFQGTGAADDSGLPNDRFFAVRPEGSVSTLKIQRTERGDSAVYLCASSENGAGALYGYTFGSGTRLTVV.

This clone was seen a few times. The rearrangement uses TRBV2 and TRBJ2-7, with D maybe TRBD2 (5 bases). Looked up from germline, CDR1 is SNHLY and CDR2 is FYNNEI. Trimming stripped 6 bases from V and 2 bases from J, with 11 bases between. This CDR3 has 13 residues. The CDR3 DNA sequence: TGTGCCAGCAGGAGGGCGGAGACCTACGAGCAGTACTTC. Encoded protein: CASRRAETYEQYF.

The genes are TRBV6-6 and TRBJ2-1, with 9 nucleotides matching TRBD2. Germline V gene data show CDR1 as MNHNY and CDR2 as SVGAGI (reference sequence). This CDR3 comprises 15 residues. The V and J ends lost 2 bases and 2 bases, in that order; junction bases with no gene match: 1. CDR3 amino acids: CASSYGGRAYNEQFF. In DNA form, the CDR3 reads TGTGCCAGCAGTTACGGCGGGAGGGCCTACAATGAGCAGTTCTTC.

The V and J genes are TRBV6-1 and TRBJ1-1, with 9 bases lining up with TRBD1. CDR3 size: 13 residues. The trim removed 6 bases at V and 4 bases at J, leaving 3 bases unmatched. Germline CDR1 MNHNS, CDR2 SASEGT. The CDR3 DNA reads TGTGCCAGCAGACAGGGGGCGGCCACTGAAGCTTTCTTT. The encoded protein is CASRQGAATEAFF.

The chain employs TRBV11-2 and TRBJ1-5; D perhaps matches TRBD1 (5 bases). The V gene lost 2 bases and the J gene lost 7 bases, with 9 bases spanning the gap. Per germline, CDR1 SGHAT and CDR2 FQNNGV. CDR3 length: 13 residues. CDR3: CASSLFREQPQHF. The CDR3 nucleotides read TGTGCCAGCAGCTTATTCAGGGAACAGCCCCAGCATTTT.

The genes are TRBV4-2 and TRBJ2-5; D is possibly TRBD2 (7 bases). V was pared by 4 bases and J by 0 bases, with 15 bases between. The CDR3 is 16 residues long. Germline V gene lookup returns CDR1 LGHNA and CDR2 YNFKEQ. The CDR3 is CASSRTRGAYQETQYF. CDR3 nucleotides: TGTGCCAGCAGCCGTACCCGGGGGGCTTACCAAGAGACCCAGTACTTC.

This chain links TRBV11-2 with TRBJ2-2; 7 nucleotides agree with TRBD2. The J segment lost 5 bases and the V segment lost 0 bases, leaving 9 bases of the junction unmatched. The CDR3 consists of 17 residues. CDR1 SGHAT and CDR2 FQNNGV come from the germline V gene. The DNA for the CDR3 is TGTGCCAGCAGCTTAGATAGTTTCCTGGGACTAACCGGGGAGCTGTTTTTT. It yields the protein CASSLDSFLGLTGELFF.

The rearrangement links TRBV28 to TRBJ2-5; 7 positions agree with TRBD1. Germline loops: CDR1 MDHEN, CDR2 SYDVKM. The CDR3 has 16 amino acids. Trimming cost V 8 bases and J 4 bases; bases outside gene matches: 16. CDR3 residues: CASARKWSAGGETQYF. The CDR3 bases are TGTGCCAGCGCCCGAAAATGGTCGGCAGGGGGAGAGACCCAGTACTTC. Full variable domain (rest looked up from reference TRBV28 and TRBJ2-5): DVKVTQSSRYLVKRTGEKVFLECVQDMDHENMFWYRQDPGLGLRLIYFSYDVKMKEKGDIPEGYSVSREKKERFSLILESASTNQTSMYLCASARKWSAGGETQYFGPGTRLLVL.

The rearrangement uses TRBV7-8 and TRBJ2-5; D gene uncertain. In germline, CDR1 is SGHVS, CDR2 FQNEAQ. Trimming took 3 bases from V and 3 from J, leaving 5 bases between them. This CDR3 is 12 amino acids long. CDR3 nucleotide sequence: TGTGCCAGCAGCTTCGGAGAAGAGACCCAGTACTTC. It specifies CASSFGEETQYF. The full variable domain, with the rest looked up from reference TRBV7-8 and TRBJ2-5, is GAGVSQSPRYKVAKRGQDVALRCDPISGHVSLFWYQQALGQGPEFLTYFQNEAQLDKSGLPSDRFFAERPEGSVSTLKIQRTQQEDSAVYLCASSFGEETQYFGPGTRLLVL.

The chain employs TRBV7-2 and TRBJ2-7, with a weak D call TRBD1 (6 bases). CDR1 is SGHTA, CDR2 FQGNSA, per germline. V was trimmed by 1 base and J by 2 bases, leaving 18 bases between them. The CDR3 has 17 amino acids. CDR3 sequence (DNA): TGTGCCAGCAGCTTAGTGGTTACGAGACAGGTGACCTACGAGCAGTACTTC. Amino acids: CASSLVVTRQVTYEQYF. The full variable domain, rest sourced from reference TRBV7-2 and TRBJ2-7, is GAGVSQSPSNKVTEKGKDVELRCDPISGHTALYWYRQSLGQGLEFLIYFQGNSAPDKSGLPSDRFSAERTGGSVSTLTIQRTQQEDSAVYLCASSLVVTRQVTYEQYFGPGTRLTVT.

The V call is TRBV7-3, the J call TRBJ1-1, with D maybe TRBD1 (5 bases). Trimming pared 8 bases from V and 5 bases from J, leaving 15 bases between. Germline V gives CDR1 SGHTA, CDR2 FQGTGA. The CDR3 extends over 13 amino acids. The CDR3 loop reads CASAPVPGTEAFF. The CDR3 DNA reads TGTGCCAGCGCACCGGTGCCAGGGACTGAAGCTTTCTTT.

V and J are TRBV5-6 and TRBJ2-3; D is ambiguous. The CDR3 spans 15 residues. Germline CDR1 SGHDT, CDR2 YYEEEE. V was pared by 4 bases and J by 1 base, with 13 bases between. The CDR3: CASSETPQGTDTQYF. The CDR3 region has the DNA TGTGCCAGCAGCGAGACTCCCCAAGGCACAGATACGCAGTATTTT. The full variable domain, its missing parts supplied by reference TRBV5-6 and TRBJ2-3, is DAGVTQSPTHLIKTRGQQVTLRCSPKSGHDTVSWYQQALGQGPQFIFQYYEEEERQRGNFPDRFSGHQFPNYSSELNVNALLLGDSALYLCASSETPQGTDTQYFGPGTRLTVL.

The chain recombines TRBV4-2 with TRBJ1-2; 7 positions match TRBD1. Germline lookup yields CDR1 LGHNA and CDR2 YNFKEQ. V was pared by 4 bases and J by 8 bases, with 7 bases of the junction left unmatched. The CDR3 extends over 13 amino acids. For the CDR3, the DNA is TGTGCCAGCAGCCTGAAACAGGGGAGCGGCTACACCTTC. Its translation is CASSLKQGSGYTF.

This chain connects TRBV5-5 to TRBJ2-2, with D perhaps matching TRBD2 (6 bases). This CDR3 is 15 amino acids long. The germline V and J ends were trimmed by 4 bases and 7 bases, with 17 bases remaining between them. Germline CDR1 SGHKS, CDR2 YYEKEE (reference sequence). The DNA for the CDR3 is TGTGCCAGCAGCCATTACTTGGGGGGTCTCGGGGAGCTGTTTTTT. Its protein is CASSHYLGGLGELFF.

The CDR3 nucleotides are TGTGCCAGCAGCTCACTAGCGGAGAGGGGAGATACGCAGTATTTT. Protein product: CASSSLAERGDTQYF. J is TRBJ2-3 and V is TRBV7-3; 8 bases match TRBD2. The CDR3 contains 15 residues. Losses at the gene ends were 4 bases for V and 5 bases for J; bases not matched to a gene: 8. Germline CDR1 is SGHTA and CDR2 is FQGTGA.

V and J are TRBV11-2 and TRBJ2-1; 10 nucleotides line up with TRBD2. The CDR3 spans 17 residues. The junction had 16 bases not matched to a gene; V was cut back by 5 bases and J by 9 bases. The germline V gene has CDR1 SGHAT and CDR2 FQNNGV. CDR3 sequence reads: CASSHAGASGSLGEQFF. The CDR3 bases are TGTGCCAGCAGCCATGCCGGGGCTAGCGGGAGTCTTGGTGAGCAGTTCTTC.

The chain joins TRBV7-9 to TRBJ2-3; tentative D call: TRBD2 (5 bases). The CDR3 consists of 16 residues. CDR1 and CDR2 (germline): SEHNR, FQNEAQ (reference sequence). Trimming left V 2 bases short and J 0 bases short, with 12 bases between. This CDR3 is CASSLTPAVSTDTQYF. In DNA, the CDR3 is TGTGCCAGCAGCTTAACCCCAGCGGTTAGCACAGATACGCAGTATTTT.

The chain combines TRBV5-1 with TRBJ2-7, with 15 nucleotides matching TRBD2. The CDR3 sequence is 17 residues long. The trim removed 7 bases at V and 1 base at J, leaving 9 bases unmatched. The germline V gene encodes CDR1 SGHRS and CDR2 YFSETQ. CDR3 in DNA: TGCGCCAGCGGCCGGGGGGGGACTAGCGGGAGGTCCTACGAGCAGTACTTC. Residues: CASGRGGTSGRSYEQYF. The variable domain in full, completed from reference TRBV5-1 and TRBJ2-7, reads KAGVTQTPRYLIKTRGQQVTLSCSPISGHRSVSWYQQTPGQGLQFLFEYFSETQRNKGNFPGRFSGRQFSNSRSEMNVSTLELGDSALYLCASGRGGTSGRSYEQYFGPGTRLTVT.

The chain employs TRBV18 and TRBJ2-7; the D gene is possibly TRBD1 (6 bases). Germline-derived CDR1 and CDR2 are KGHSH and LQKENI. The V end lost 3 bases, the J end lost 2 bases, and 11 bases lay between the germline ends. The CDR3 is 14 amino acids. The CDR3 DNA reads TGTGCCAGCTCACCGACAGGACCCCCCTACGAGCAGTACTTC. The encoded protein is CASSPTGPPYEQYF.

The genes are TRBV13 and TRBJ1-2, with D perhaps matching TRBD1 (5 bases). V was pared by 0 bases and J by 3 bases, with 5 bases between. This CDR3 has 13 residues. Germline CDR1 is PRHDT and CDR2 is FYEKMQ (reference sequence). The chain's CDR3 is CASSLGTDYGYTF. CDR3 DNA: TGTGCCAGCAGCTTAGGGACAGACTATGGCTACACCTTC.